The clone carrying this T cell receptor (beta chain) was recorded a few times. Antigen unknown. V was trimmed by 6 bases and J by 5 bases, leaving 19 bases between them. The germline V gene has CDR1 WSHSY and CDR2 SAAADI. This CDR3 is 16 amino acids long. This sample is part of a study of Ad26.COV2.S vaccination and SARS-CoV-2 variants. Looking at the study overall: Donor was assigned to the Ad26.COV2.S arm of trial COV1001. Intramuscularly, Ad26.COV2.S was given either once or twice, 56 days apart. The study's findings and limits: Those who received the vaccine showed greater spike-specific TCR breadth than those given placebo.

Treatment specified: 15 to 20 received Ad26.COV2.S at low or high dose, single or two shots; several received placebo; per-sample allocation not given. At day 63 after the first vaccine or placebo injection, samples were drawn. The shot given was an Ad26 vector that makes Wuhan-strain SARS-CoV-2 spike. The method was immunoSEQ multiplex PCR; TCRdb's version includes in-frame clones alone and lacks a portion of them. This sample has hundreds of thousands of clones, with roughly 90% found just once. The genes are TRBV10-2 and TRBJ2-2, with a tentative D call TRBD2 (5 bases). Sequencing was performed on peripheral blood, taken in a trial of Ad26.COV2.S vaccine versus placebo. The receptor was isolated from a person aged 18-65 years who received the Ad26.COV2.S COVID-19 vaccine or a placebo. In DNA, the CDR3 is TGCGCCAGCAGCGTCCCGTCGGGGAGAAGTACCGGGGAGCTGTTTTTT. It yields the protein CASSVPSGRSTGELFF.